This T cell receptor beta chain was captured in a study of cytomegalovirus exposure and HLA in healthy donors (dated by TCRdb to about 2017). In the study overall: According to an earlier analysis of a few hundred of the donors, roughly 180 million T cells yielded over 100 million unique TCR beta sequences and 276 Gb of sequence data. A separate validation cohort of more than 100 different subjects was used in addition to the roughly 700-subject first cohort. The study used immunosequencing to profile the T cell repertoires of 666 subjects and linked those repertoires to cytomegalovirus serostatus. Class I and class II HLA loci were covered by the typing at four-digit resolution. To decide whether each TCR beta V gene segment behaved as functional or pseudogenic, an earlier analysis of nearly 600 of the donors relied on high-throughput TCR beta sequencing. A later genetic analysis took genome-wide SNP genotypes for about 55% of the roughly 700 donors and used that subset as a discovery cohort. Around 300 gigabases of sequencing data and approximately 93 million unique TCR sequences were included in an early release covering roughly 700 HLA-typed donors. A later analysis re-analyzed previously published TCR beta repertoires from approximately 670 donors and added high-resolution HLA genotyping to study TCR occurrence patterns. Across about 370 genotyped donors of the cohort, an average of roughly 200,000 unique TCR beta nucleotide sequences per donor were sequenced, and roughly 20% of those sequences were non-productive. The number of donors typed differed by locus, with roughly 620-630 for A, B, C, DRB1 and DQB1, more than 500 for DQA1, 606 for DPA1, and some 450 for DPB1. The study aimed to test whether cataloging public T cell receptors could reveal signatures of past pathogen exposure. Roughly five DR-DQ haplotypes were handled as single units for association and clustering, since linkage in the cohort was strong. To predict cytomegalovirus infection status, the study brought together high-throughput TCR immunosequencing, statistical association of individual TCRs with disease status, and machine learning. Alongside the repertoire data, information on donor age, sex, ethnicity and CMV serostatus was compiled. Among the roughly 400 genotyped donors, around 81% belonged to the genetic ancestry cluster associated with self-reported Caucasian donors. Every repertoire in the discovery cohort had been generated on one and the same sequencing platform. The later analysis used no new phenotypic data to find candidate immune exposures, relying instead on TCR beta sequences and their occurrence across donors. Points the paper makes about the study in general: A group of highly shared sequence variants was considered likely to be a technical artifact of the sequencing pipeline. The study listed 164 TCR beta chains as associated with cytomegalovirus. A later analysis reported that several top co-occurrence clusters appeared linked to parvovirus B19, influenza, CMV and Epstein-Barr virus. According to a later analysis, TCR association rates differed among HLA loci, with DRB1 alleles showing the most associated TCRs and HLA-C alleles showing the fewest. Only TCR beta chains were sequenced in this cohort, and the absence of alpha or paired-chain data limited detectable features. A further reported finding was that TCR beta sequences accurately predicted the HLA-A and HLA-B alleles for most subjects in the first cohort. Some IMGT-functional V segments, including TRBV6-2 and TRBV6-3, could not be distinguished by the 87-base-pair reads and were therefore excluded. In an earlier analysis of some 500 of the donors, most TCR beta V segments were observed in productive rearrangements about 87% or about 30% of the time, broadly matching IMGT annotations. Most CMV-associated TCR beta chains appeared to be HLA-restricted in a later analysis, and the HLA associations seemed to be driven largely by CMV exposure. The classifier was reported to diagnose cytomegalovirus status with high specificity and sensitivity in both the original cohort and the validation cohort. Three of the identified cytomegalovirus-associated TCR beta chains were confirmed in vitro to be specific for cytomegalovirus antigens. While some public TCRs were present in many individuals, most TCR sequences turned up only very rarely across donors. According to the authors, the approach could potentially be generalized to other disease states and immunological phenotypes. When HLA alleles, especially DR and DQ, strongly co-occurred, attributing TCR associations to individual alleles was difficult. At a false discovery rate of 0.05, a later analysis linked around 15,000 TCR beta sequences to specific HLA alleles. Linkage disequilibrium might explain the correlated functional status among segregating V segments, but an unknown experimental factor could not be excluded. According to a later genetic analysis, donors in an Asian-associated ancestry cluster had fewer N-insertions in productive TCRs than the approximately 630-donor mean. Because counts were too low, roughly 16 rarely observed V segments, including chromosome 9 orphons, were left out of the earlier analysis of approximately 500 of the donors. In a later analysis, HLA-associated TCR beta chains were found to be more clonally expanded and to have lower generation probabilities than equally common non-associated chains. Sequencing depth was assumed to be roughly uniform across donors in the presence/absence analyses, though that assumption may not hold. For the cohort, immune exposure information was limited to CMV serostatus. In a later genetic analysis, a missense DCLRE1C variant was associated with V-gene and J-gene trimming of TCR beta chains, and the association was replicated in an independent cohort. Because HLA typing was unavailable for some donors at each locus, only the typed subset was used in association tests.

The cohort was made up of about 610 healthy bone marrow donors. At the time of sampling, all cohort members were nominally healthy, though unrecorded immune exposures were likely present. The donor tested CMV seropositive and was one of the 289 seropositive cohort members. Each donor provided a peripheral blood sample, and peripheral blood mononuclear cells were used for TCR beta sequencing. The Qiagen DNeasy Blood Extraction Kit was used to extract genomic DNA from the blood cell samples. The library was obtained by the immunoSEQ multiplex PCR assay. For the multiplex PCR, a mixture combining 60 forward primers for TCR Vbeta segments and 13 reverse primers for TCR Jbeta segments was used. The CDR3 region of rearranged TCR beta genes was amplified from genomic DNA with a multiplex PCR assay. The Illumina HiSeq System was used to sequence the amplified TCR beta libraries as 87-base-pair reads. The authors' pipeline ran thus. A later analysis tallied some 79 million unique TCR beta chains across the 700 or so repertoires, and approximately 11 million of those chains were shared by two or more donors. Raw reads were error-corrected and collapsed into unique sequences by a nearest-neighbor algorithm in which closely related sequences were merged to remove PCR and sequencing errors. Alignment of CDR3 sequences to IMGT reference sequences was used to assign V, D and J gene segments. For a sequence to be retained, a match of at least six nucleotides to both a V gene segment and a J gene segment was required. Rearrangements were called productive when the CDR3 lacked stop codons and stayed in frame with V and J; all others were non-productive. CDR3 was defined by IMGT convention, running from the second conserved V-encoded cysteine to the conserved J-encoded phenylalanine. In an earlier analysis of 500 to 650 of the donors, sequences lacking an unambiguous match to a single V gene segment were excluded. In an earlier analysis of approximately 550 of the donors, V segments were called functional above 56.7% productive rearrangements and were called segregating when the between-donor standard deviation exceeded 5%. A statistical classification framework was built for diagnosing cytomegalovirus status from the catalog of TCR beta chain sequences. In a later analysis, TCR nucleotide sequences were compared against IMGT/GENE-DB human TR gene sequences so that V and J genes could be assigned. In a later analysis, CDR3 sequences and most-parsimonious VDJ recombination scenarios were assigned using the TCRdist pipeline. In a later analysis, every TCR beta chain was defined by the combination of its CDR3 amino acid sequence and its V-gene family, and reads without a unique V-gene family were dropped. A later analysis removed 450 to 600 highly shared, low-generation-probability nucleotide sequences to deal with suspected cross-contamination and a sequencing artifact. A later analysis calculated a clonal expansion index for each public chain from normalized within-repertoire ranks of inferred template counts. In a later analysis, generation probabilities were computed using a VDJ recombination model fitted to out-of-frame rearrangements, and the results were checked against IGoR. In a later analysis, hypergeometric tests were used to score TCR-TCR, TCR-HLA and TCR-CMV co-occurrence, with a repertoire-size bias correction applied to TCR pairs. A later analysis estimated false discovery rates by permuting HLA or CMV assignments 20 times. In a later analysis, co-occurring TCRs were grouped with DBSCAN, and TCRdist sequence similarity was added when clustering was performed within HLA-allele-positive subsets. For co-occurrence clustering, repertoires with fewer than 30,000 or more than 120,000 public chains were excluded, along with a handful of repertoires with anomalous nucleotide sharing. TCRdb carries this immuneACCESS record with in-frame sequences only. Its versions omit some clonotypes, under half of them owing to an unresolved V gene in the studies checked, with the rest unexplained. The DNA gave D and trimming, while V, J and clone size come from that table. This sample holds some 110,000 clones; over 70% were observed only once. The ten largest account for about 8.6% of the sample.

A remark on this clone: Its target antigen remains unknown. Qualities for individual bases were not recorded, and no much larger clone is one base off.

CDR1 LGHNA and CDR2 YSLEER are derived from the germline V gene. V was cut back by 0 bases and J by 4 bases, leaving a gap of 17 bases between them. Inclusive of the bounding cysteine and phenylalanine, the CDR3 is 17 residues long. Only the CDR3 region is kept as DNA, spanning 51 bases read in frame from base 1. The sequence was obtained from a middle-aged woman in good health and CMV-seropositive. This chain is built from TRBV4-3 and TRBJ2-3; TRBD2 is perhaps the D gene, given 7 matching bases. Material for sequencing was PBMCs. At the DNA level, the sequence is TGCGCCAGCAGCCAAGATTTTGCGGGGGCGGGCTCAGATACGCAGTATTTT. Its product reads: CASSQDFAGAGSDTQYF.